These 14 T cell receptor beta chains originate from one sample sequenced in a study of blood T cell repertoires in COVID-19. TCRdb's copy holds only in-frame clones and misses some; the assay was immunoSEQ multiplex PCR. Of under 50,000 clones listed, less than 70% are singletons. Sequencing was performed on peripheral blood. These receptors were collected from a man older than 75 with acute or convalescent COVID-19.

This clone is medium-sized within its sample. J is TRBJ2-1 and V is TRBV11-3; D is unresolved. The CDR3 runs to 16 residues. Deletions cut 3 bases from V and 1 base from J, with 13 bases between. Germline V gives CDR1 SGHNT, CDR2 YENEEA. The CDR3 DNA is TGTGCCAGCAGCTTTATTCGTTTCGGGTCCTACAATGAGCAGTTCTTC. Its protein product is CASSFIRFGSYNEQFF.

V gene TRBV23-1 combines with J gene TRBJ1-1; 7 nucleotides align to TRBD1. TRBV23-1 is identified as an open reading frame with a role that is uncertain. After removal of 3 bases from V and 1 base from J, the junction contained 8 bases not matched to a gene. This CDR3 is 16 amino acids long. The CDR3 DNA sequence: TGCGCCAGCAGTCATCCGGCAGGGGGGAGGAACACTGAAGCTTTCTTT. This translates into CASSHPAGGRNTEAFF.

The J gene is TRBJ1-5, the V gene TRBV6-1; D call uncertain. Deletions cut 1 base from V and 3 bases from J, with 13 bases between. This CDR3 region has 16 residues. Germline-derived CDR1 and CDR2 are MNHNS and SASEGT. CDR3 nucleotide sequence: TGTGCCAGCAGTGAAGACGGTCTCCAAACCAATCAGCCCCAGCATTTT. This encodes CASSEDGLQTNQPQHF.

The chain links TRBV4-1 to TRBJ2-1, with TRBD1 as a possible D gene (6 bases). Germline values: CDR1 MGHRA, CDR2 YSYEKL. The CDR3 is 13 amino acids. V dropped 0 bases and J dropped 12 bases, with 12 bases sitting between them. Here the CDR3 reads CASSQDYRARQFF. The CDR3 coding sequence is TGCGCCAGCAGCCAAGACTACAGGGCTAGGCAGTTCTTC.

This clone was recorded only once. This chain uses TRBV30 with TRBJ2-3, with D unresolved. CDR1 and CDR2 (germline): GTSNPN, SVGIG (reference sequence). This CDR3 region has 12 residues. Trimming took 4 bases from V and 0 from J, leaving 5 bases between them. CDR3 nucleotides: TGTGCCTGGACAGGAAGCACAGATACGCAGTATTTT. Translating it yields CAWTGSTDTQYF.

The V call is TRBV18, the J call TRBJ1-2, with 9 bases aligning to TRBD1. This CDR3 comprises 15 residues. V dropped 3 bases and J dropped 6; count of bases not matched to a gene: 8. Germline V CDR1 and CDR2: KGHSH, LQKENI. Written as DNA, the CDR3 is TGTGCCAGCTCACCCTCGGGACAGGGTGGAAATGGCTACACCTTC. Protein product: CASSPSGQGGNGYTF.

The chain recombines TRBV5-1 with TRBJ1-6; 9 bases match TRBD1. V shed 4 bases, J shed 10 bases, and the junction held 9 bases outside the gene matches. This CDR3 comprises 15 residues. The V gene's germline CDR1 is SGHRS and CDR2 YFSETQ. CDR3 nucleotide sequence: TGCGCCAGCAGCCCCCGGACAGGGGAGGAATCACCCCTCCACTTT. It codes for CASSPRTGEESPLHF.

The chain links TRBV11-3 to TRBJ2-5; D not resolved. Per germline, CDR1 SGHNT and CDR2 YENEEA. This CDR3 has 11 amino acids. The V end lost 5 bases, the J end lost 5 bases, and 6 bases lay between the germline ends. CDR3 protein: CASSARETQYF. CDR3 coding DNA: TGTGCCAGCAGCGCCAGGGAGACCCAGTACTTC.

This clone occurred once. V usage is TRBV7-6 and J usage is TRBJ1-2, with TRBD1 matching 11 bases. Per the germline V gene, CDR1 is SGHVS and CDR2 is FNYEAQ. The J segment lost 7 bases and the V segment lost 5 bases, leaving 6 bases of the junction unmatched. The CDR3 loop spans 14 amino acids. CDR3 nucleotide sequence: TGTGCCAGCAGCCGAGGACAGGGGGCAGGTGGCTACACCTTC. Translating gives CASSRGQGAGGYTF.

Here the CDR3 reads CASSRTGLSNQPQHF. CDR3 DNA: TGCGCCAGCAGCAGGACAGGACTTAGCAATCAGCCCCAGCATTTT. The rearrangement uses TRBV5-1 and TRBJ1-5, with 7 bases that match TRBD1. Trimming at V came to 4 bases and at J to 0 bases, leaving 4 bases not matched to a gene. Germline V CDR1 and CDR2: SGHRS, YFSETQ. This CDR3 contains 15 residues.

This rearrangement joins TRBV2 to TRBJ1-1; D is perhaps TRBD1 (6 bases). The CDR3 sequence is 17 residues long. Germline V lookup: CDR1 SNHLY, CDR2 FYNNEI. V dropped 6 bases and J dropped 3 bases, with 23 bases sitting between them. The CDR3 here is CASSDWGRVISDTEAFF. The CDR3, as DNA: TGTGCCAGCAGCGACTGGGGGCGCGTAATCTCGGACACTGAAGCTTTCTTT.

This clone is medium-sized in the sample. V and J are TRBV2 and TRBJ1-2; D remains ambiguous. The CDR3 extends over 12 amino acids. The V end lost 7 bases, the J end lost 4 bases, and 10 bases lay between the germline ends. CDR1 is SNHLY, CDR2 FYNNEI, per germline. The CDR3 loop is CASKEGLYGYTF. CDR3 DNA sequence: TGTGCCAGCAAAGAGGGTCTCTATGGCTACACCTTC.

This chain uses TRBV7-8 with TRBJ2-7; TRBD1 is a possible D gene (6 bases). CDR1 and CDR2 (germline): SGHVS, FQNEAQ. This CDR3 spans 16 amino acids. Between the trimmed V and J ends, which lost 0 bases and 2 bases, there was a span of 14 bases. CDR3 protein: CASSLASGTPTYEQYF. The DNA for the CDR3 is TGTGCCAGCAGCTTAGCCTCCGGGACACCAACCTACGAGCAGTACTTC.

This clone was seen more than once but under ten times. V usage is TRBV13 and J usage is TRBJ2-2; 7 nucleotides agree with TRBD1. Looked up from germline, CDR1 is PRHDT and CDR2 is FYEKMQ (reference sequence). With V trimmed by 0 bases and J by 9 bases, 4 bases remained unmatched. The CDR3 runs 14 residues. CDR3 sequence (DNA): TGTGCCAGCAGCTTAGGGACAGGGTTAAGGGAGCTGTTTTTT. It codes for CASSLGTGLRELFF.